The 27 T cell receptor beta chains presented below share a single source sample, sequenced in a study. TCRdb re-analysed the 5' RACE reads in MiXCR, keeping a single row per CDR3 protein. The sample lists just under 65,000 distinct CDR3 sequences; less than 25% were seen once. Sequenced: memory CD4+ T cells sorted from a lymph node. Described subset: memory CD4+ T cells, CD4+CD45RO+CD25-. The receptors were sampled from a female donor with breast cancer.

V usage is TRBV5-1 and J usage is TRBJ1-2; no definite D call. The V end was cut by 0 bases, the J end by 6 bases, with 6 bases between. The CDR3 sequence is 12 residues long. Germline loops: CDR1 SGHRS, CDR2 YFSETQ. The CDR3 reads CASSLGSDGYTF. The CDR3 nucleotides read TGCGCCAGCAGCTTGGGGTCGGATGGCTACACCTTC.

This clonotype has a handful of counts. The CDR3 region has the DNA TGTGCCAGCACCCAGGGGCTAGCGGACTACAATGAGCAGTTCTTC. Translating gives CASTQGLADYNEQFF. The rearrangement links TRBV5-5 to TRBJ2-1; the D gene is possibly TRBD2 (7 bases). V dropped 6 bases and J dropped 3 bases, with 16 bases sitting between them. CDR1 and CDR2 from the germline V gene are SGHKS and YYEKEE (reference sequence). This CDR3 region has 15 residues.

On this clonotype: A much bigger clone sits one base away, suggesting this may be a read error. This rearrangement joins TRBV7-2 to TRBJ2-7; D perhaps matches TRBD1 (5 bases). Germline V gene data show CDR1 as SGHTA and CDR2 as FQGNSA. The CDR3 totals 13 residues. The CDR3 spells CASSSLTGVEQCF. The CDR3, as DNA: TGTGCCAGCAGCTCGCTCACAGGAGTCGAGCAGTGCTTC.

This clonotype has more than one count but fewer than ten. The CDR3 sequence: CASTAPWTSGRGEQFF. The CDR3 region has the DNA TGTGCCAGCACCGCACCATGGACTAGCGGGAGGGGTGAGCAGTTCTTC. The J gene is TRBJ2-1, the V gene TRBV7-2; 15 bases line up with TRBD2. The CDR3 spans 16 residues. Germline CDR1 reads SGHTA; CDR2 reads FQGNSA. J gave up 9 bases and V 7 bases, and 10 bases lay outside the gene matches.

This clonotype was found a few times. J is TRBJ1-4 and V is TRBV2; D is uncertain. The V and J ends lost 4 bases and 8 bases respectively, with 8 bases between them. The germline V gene encodes CDR1 SNHLY and CDR2 FYNNEI. CDR3 length: 12 amino acids. The chain's CDR3 is CASSGLVEKLFF. The CDR3 bases are TGTGCCAGCAGTGGGTTAGTAGAAAAACTGTTTTTT.

There are many counts of this clonotype. The rearrangement uses TRBV20-1 and TRBJ2-5; D is perhaps TRBD2 (5 bases). CDR1 and CDR2 (germline): DFQATT, SNEGSKA (reference sequence). V was shortened by 0 bases and J by 4 bases, with 12 bases between the two germline ends. This CDR3 spans 14 amino acids. Written as DNA, the CDR3 is TGCAGTGCTAGAGATAGCCTAGCACGAGAGACCCAGTACTTC. It yields the protein CSARDSLARETQYF.

The chain has TRBV7-9 and TRBJ2-1; TRBD2 matches 12 bases. The germline CDR1 and CDR2 sequences are SEHNR and FQNEAQ (reference sequence). The CDR3 totals 17 residues. J was trimmed by 7 bases and V by 5 bases; bases with no gene match: 12. CDR3 region: CASSPSKTSGSWNEQFF. The CDR3 DNA is TGTGCCAGCAGCCCTAGCAAGACTAGCGGGAGTTGGAATGAGCAGTTCTTC.

V is TRBV10-3 and J is TRBJ2-5, with D tentatively TRBD2 (5 bases). Trimming removed 10 bases at V and 5 bases at J, with 14 bases between. Per germline, CDR1 ENHRY and CDR2 SYGVKD. This CDR3 is 12 amino acids long. The CDR3, as DNA: TGTGCCACCGCCGCGGGCGCGGAGACCCAGTACTTC. Translated, it gives CATAAGAETQYF.

The sample holds many counts of this clonotype. The rearrangement links TRBV20-1 to TRBJ1-3, with D perhaps TRBD1 (5 bases). CDR1 and CDR2 (germline): DFQATT, SNEGSKA (reference sequence). There are 14 residues in the CDR3. The ends were cut back, 0 bases at V and 8 bases at J, with 14 bases in the middle. The CDR3, as DNA: TGCAGTGCTAGAGATGGCAGGGCCCAGGACACCATATATTTT. This sequence encodes CSARDGRAQDTIYF.

V and J are TRBV10-3 and TRBJ2-2; 9 nucleotides agree with TRBD1. This CDR3 has 16 residues. CDR1 is ENHRY, CDR2 SYGVKD, per germline. V trimming: 7 bases; J trimming: 4 bases; junction bases outside the gene matches: 10. The CDR3 spells CAINPQGATITGELFF. DNA for the CDR3: TGTGCCATCAACCCACAGGGGGCGACCATCACCGGGGAGCTGTTTTTT.

This clonotype appeared many times. V is TRBV4-1 and J is TRBJ2-3, with 8 bases lining up with TRBD2. The CDR3 covers 17 residues. Germline values: CDR1 MGHRA, CDR2 YSYEKL. The ends lost 0 bases at V and 3 bases at J; junction bases unmatched: 8. CDR3 sequence (DNA): TGCGCCAGCAGCCAAGAAGGGACCGGGACTAGGACAGATACGCAGTATTTT. It is translated as CASSQEGTGTRTDTQYF.

V and J are TRBV20-1 and TRBJ1-1; D gene unclear. Trimming shortened V by 0 bases and J by 2 bases, and 13 bases separated the two germline ends. This CDR3 has 15 residues. Per germline, CDR1 DFQATT and CDR2 SNEGSKA (reference sequence). This CDR3 is CSAREDGRKNTEAFF. In DNA, the CDR3 is TGCAGTGCTAGAGAGGACGGGAGAAAAAACACTGAAGCTTTCTTT.

There are many counts of this clonotype. The chain joins TRBV6-5 to TRBJ2-4; a possible D gene is TRBD2 (6 bases). Trimming took 5 bases from V and 9 from J, leaving 14 bases between them. CDR1 and CDR2 from the germline V gene are MNHEY and SVGAGI. This CDR3 spans 13 amino acids. The CDR3 protein is CASSPGGVAIQYF. In DNA form, the CDR3 reads TGTGCCAGCAGTCCCGGCGGGGTAGCCATTCAGTACTTC.

CDR3 sequence reads: CASSFKTEAFF. CDR3 nucleotide sequence: TGTGCCAGCAGCTTTAAGACTGAAGCTTTCTTT. This rearrangement joins TRBV11-3 to TRBJ1-1; no clear D. The germline CDR1 and CDR2 sequences are SGHNT and YENEEA. V dropped 3 bases and J dropped 5 bases, with 4 bases sitting between them. The CDR3 totals 11 residues.

This sequence joins TRBV5-1 and TRBJ2-3; TRBD2 aligns across 8 bases. Germline-derived CDR1 and CDR2 are SGHRS and YFSETQ. V was clipped by 1 base and J by 1 base; unmatched bases: 5. CDR3 length: 16 residues. Here the CDR3 reads CASSLLTSGRTDTQYF. The CDR3 coding sequence is TGCGCCAGCAGCTTGCTCACTAGCGGACGCACAGATACGCAGTATTTT.

This clonotype was detected only a few times. The V and J genes are TRBV6-2 or TRBV6-3 and TRBJ1-5, with D unresolved. Deletions cut 1 base from V and 5 bases from J, with 12 bases between. The CDR3 loop spans 15 amino acids. Germline V CDR1 and CDR2: MNHEY, SVGEGT. The CDR3 protein is CASSYFGRIDQPQHF. CDR3 nucleotide sequence: TGTGCCAGCAGTTACTTCGGCCGGATAGATCAGCCCCAGCATTTT.

V usage is TRBV6-1 and J usage is TRBJ2-1, with TRBD2 matching over 12 bases. CDR3 length equals 16 residues. Germline assignment: CDR1 MNHNS and CDR2 SASEGT. With 5 bases clipped from V and 7 bases from J, the junction kept 9 bases outside the gene matches. CDR3 loop: CASSPPTSGGSNEQFF. The CDR3 bases are TGTGCCAGCAGTCCTCCGACTAGCGGGGGTTCGAATGAGCAGTTCTTC.

This clonotype was counted only a few times. The rearrangement links TRBV4-3 to TRBJ2-4; 9 bases are a match to TRBD1. The CDR3 contains 15 residues. Germline V gives CDR1 LGHNA, CDR2 YSLEER. With V trimmed by 4 bases and J by 7 bases, 8 bases remained unmatched. The CDR3 DNA reads as TGCGCCAGCAGCCGGGATAGGACAGGGGCGAACATTCAGTACTTC. Translating it yields CASSRDRTGANIQYF.

This clonotype was seen a handful of times. The chain joins TRBV12-3 or TRBV12-4 to TRBJ2-3; D is perhaps TRBD2 (6 bases). V lost 3 bases and J lost 2, with 21 bases in between. This CDR3 contains 18 residues. CDR3 loop: CASSLGSGGRWNTDTQYF. The CDR3 nucleotides are TGTGCCAGCAGTTTGGGCTCCGGAGGGCGGTGGAACACAGATACGCAGTATTTT.

The chain uses TRBV7-9 and TRBJ1-2; tentative D call: TRBD1 (5 bases). The CDR3 is 16 amino acids. V lost 4 bases, J lost 3 bases, and 18 bases lay in between. Germline V gene data show CDR1 as SEHNR and CDR2 as FQNEAQ (reference sequence). CDR3 DNA sequence: TGTGCCAGCAGCTCCCGCTCCGGCCAGGGCTACTATGGCTACACCTTC. Protein: CASSSRSGQGYYGYTF.

In this sample, this clonotype turned up a few times. The V gene is TRBV28, the J gene TRBJ2-3; TRBD1 agrees at 7 bases. V was clipped by 3 bases and J by 4 bases; unmatched bases: 4. Germline CDR1 is MDHEN and CDR2 is SYDVKM. The CDR3 sequence is 14 residues long. CDR3 bases: TGTGCCAGCAGTTTTCCAGGGGGTGCAGATACGCAGTATTTT. This codes for CASSFPGGADTQYF.

This clonotype occurred a few times. The V and J genes are TRBV6-2 or TRBV6-3 and TRBJ2-1; D is unclear. CDR3 length: 14 amino acids. Per germline, CDR1 MNHEY and CDR2 SVGEGT. The V and J ends lost 6 bases and 1 base respectively, with 10 bases between them. CDR3 nucleotide sequence: TGTGCCAGCAGGTCGGGCGGTTCCTACAATGAGCAGTTCTTC. Amino acid sequence: CASRSGGSYNEQFF.

The genes are TRBV6-4 and TRBJ2-3; TRBD1 aligns across 7 bases. Trimming took 5 bases from V and 3 from J; bases not matched to a gene: 8. Germline V lookup: CDR1 MRHNA, CDR2 SNTAGT. CDR3 length equals 15 residues. The CDR3 loop is CASSPQGLITDTQYF. The CDR3 DNA follows: TGTGCCAGCAGTCCACAGGGGTTGATAACAGATACGCAGTATTTT.

This clonotype occurred many times. The chain carries TRBV20-1 and TRBJ2-5; either TRBD1 or TRBD2 may fit D (5 bases each). This CDR3 is built from 13 residues. CDR1 and CDR2 from the germline V gene are DFQATT and SNEGSKA (reference sequence). Trimming cost V 6 bases and J 2 bases, with 13 bases left between them. CDR3 nucleotides: TGCAGTGCCCCGGGACCAGAACAAGAGACCCAGTACTTC. Encoded protein: CSAPGPEQETQYF.

This clonotype was recorded a few times. The J gene is TRBJ1-2, the V gene TRBV6-1; possibly TRBD1 for D (6 bases). The CDR3 sequence is 16 residues long. Trimming shortened V by 1 base and J by 13 bases, and 25 bases separated the two germline ends. Germline CDR1 MNHNS, CDR2 SASEGT. CDR3 nucleotide sequence: TGTGCCAGCAGTGAAGTGCCACTTCCGAACAGGGCCGTCGTCACCTTC. Its translation is CASSEVPLPNRAVVTF.

This clonotype was detected only a few times. This chain links TRBV7-9 with TRBJ1-2; tentative D call: TRBD1 (5 bases). In germline, CDR1 is SEHNR, CDR2 FQNEAQ (reference sequence). V lost 0 bases, J lost 3 bases, and 8 bases lay in between. The CDR3 is 14 amino acids. The DNA of the CDR3 is TGTGCCAGCAGCTTAGCGGACACCTACTATGGCTACACCTTC. Protein product: CASSLADTYYGYTF. Filled out from reference TRBV7-9 and TRBJ1-2, the complete variable domain reads DTGVSQNPRHKITKRGQNVTFRCDPISEHNRLYWYRQTLGQGPEFLTYFQNEAQLEKSRLLSDRFSAERPKGSFSTLEIQRTEQGDSAMYLCASSLADTYYGYTFGSGTRLTVV.

The chain combines TRBV5-1 with TRBJ1-1, with 8 bases lining up with TRBD1. The CDR3 is 16 residues long. Germline V lookup: CDR1 SGHRS, CDR2 YFSETQ. Trimming took 4 bases from V and 1 from J; bases not matched to a gene: 9. CDR3 DNA sequence: TGCGCCAGCAGCGTGATACCAGGGGGCCAGAACACTGAAGCTTTCTTT. Amino acids: CASSVIPGGQNTEAFF.